This TCR beta chain was identified in a study of cytomegalovirus exposure and HLA in healthy donors (TCRdb year 2017). As for the study more broadly: According to a later analysis, one platform produced both the 100 to 150 validation repertoires and the 550 to 800 repertoires of the first cohort. A separate validation cohort of roughly 130 different subjects was used in addition to the roughly 620-subject first cohort. The study aimed to test whether cataloging public T cell receptors could reveal signatures of past pathogen exposure. To predict cytomegalovirus infection status, the study brought together high-throughput TCR immunosequencing, statistical association of individual TCRs with disease status, and machine learning. Results and caveats for the whole study, not just this receptor: Most TCR sequences were seen in very few donors, while some public TCRs were found in many individuals. In a later analysis, TCRs clustered in the first cohort were found to also tend to co-occur in the approximately 110 validation repertoires, with 85% to 95% of cluster scores above 0. It was suggested by the authors that the approach could potentially be generalized to other disease states and immunological phenotypes. In both the original and validation cohorts, the classifier was reported to diagnose cytomegalovirus status with high specificity and sensitivity. A few of the identified cytomegalovirus-associated TCR beta chains were confirmed in vitro to be specific for cytomegalovirus antigens. The study listed 170 or so TCR beta chains as associated with cytomegalovirus. The validation cohort had no HLA typing available for a later analysis, so co-occurrence within that cohort was assessed over all 130 or so repertoires.

In the case of this clone: The clone's antigen remains unknown. Base qualities are missing; no much larger clone stands one base away.

Separate from the approximately 670-subject first cohort, the validation cohort of 90 to 150 subjects was the group to which the donors belonged. Library creation used the immunoSEQ multiplex PCR assay. Per the original workflow: A statistical classification framework was built for diagnosing cytomegalovirus status from the catalog of TCR beta chain sequences. As stored in TCRdb, this immuneACCESS dataset retains in-frame rearrangements with V and J assigned. A fraction of the clones does not appear; measured against another copy, unresolved V genes explain less than half of the discrepancy, and the remainder lacks a known reason. The V and J calls and clone size are taken from that table; D and trimming were inferred from the DNA. For this sample the table gives 55,000 to 75,000 clones, of which about 91% were detected only once. The ten largest clones capture just over 3% of the sample. The germline ends are 16 bases apart after V is trimmed by 3 bases and J by 8 bases. CDR3 length: 14 amino acids, cysteine to phenylalanine. Here the CDR3 DNA is all that survives: 42 bases in frame from base 1. The germline V gene encodes CDR1 SNHLY and CDR2 FYNNEI.

The TCR was taken from a man aged 18 to 29 in good health and CMV-seronegative. The chain is made from TRBV2 and TRBJ1-2; the D gene is perhaps TRBD1, from 6 matching bases. The sequencing input was PBMCs. The nucleotide sequence reads TGTGCCAGCAGTGACCTACAGGGATCGGGGGGCTACACCTTC. The resulting protein is CASSDLQGSGGYTF.